Sequencing of this T cell receptor (beta chain) was carried out in a study of blood T cell repertoires in COVID-19 (TCRdb year 2020). Regarding the complete study: Samples covering the acute and convalescent phases of COVID-19 were provided by collaborators in the United States, Italy and Spain. Subjects who had been exposed to COVID-19, were actively infected with it, or had recovered from it provided the deeply sampled blood TCRbeta repertoires that made up the dataset. Samples came from the ongoing ImmuneRACE study (first 160 participants) plus 1,254 subjects from 6 global collaborators. The repertoires were released in a freely available public database intended as a resource for research on the immune response to SARS-CoV-2. The material from the prospective study consisted of cDNA or gDNA derived from T cells, B-cell-depleted T cells, or PBMCs. Where available, HLA class I and class II types were obtained from metadata supplied by the sample provider rather than from assay-based typing. A de-identified subject ID, COVID-19 status, age in years and sex were almost always included in the sample metadata. Overall results and qualifications from the work: The quantity of clinical and demographic metadata differed by source and by participant and was supplied without curation.

Each collaborating institution followed its own protocols to collect whole blood in K2EDTA tubes. For TCRbeta analysis, collaborators shipped samples in one of three forms: frozen whole blood, isolated PBMCs, or DNA extracted from either of those sample types. Turning to this clone: It lacks a known antigen. The sample holds no much larger clone one base away, and base qualities are not on file.

The immunoSEQ Assay, a bias-controlled multiplex PCR, was used to amplify TCRbeta CDR3 regions from genomic DNA. The authors' pipeline ran thus. The number of nucleated cells in each sample was estimated by amplification of reference gene primers within the assay. Sequence reads were collapsed and filtered to measure the absolute abundance of every unique TCRbeta CDR3 rearrangement. For each sample, productive Simpson clonality was calculated by taking the square root of Simpson's diversity index across productive rearrangements. Here the immuneACCESS table is served through TCRdb, limited to in-frame sequences with V and J called. Missing clones are a known gap in these copies; in checked studies unresolved V genes cover under half, and the rest lacks a known reason. The D gene and trimming were derived from the DNA, and the V and J assignments and clone size from that table. The sample table shows tens of thousands of clones, and roughly 85% are seen once. Under 6% of the sample is in the top ten clones.

This TCR was recovered from a human donor in a cohort sampled during active COVID-19. The sample consisted of peripheral blood.

The CDR3 corresponds to CASSSGSNQPQHF. The base sequence is TGTGCCAGCAGTTCGGGGAGCAATCAGCCCCAGCATTTT. The chain is assembled from TRBV27 and TRBJ1-5, with an unclear D gene assignment. CDR1 and CDR2 (MNHEY, SMNVEV) derive from the germline V gene (reference sequence). The CDR3 runs 13 residues from the cysteine to the phenylalanine. The sequence is cut down to CDR3 DNA, 39 bases in frame from base 1. V was cut back by 4 bases and J by 1 base, leaving a gap of 5 bases between them.